The source of this TCR beta chain is a study of blood T cell repertoires in COVID-19. Background on the study: Collection of acute and convalescent COVID-19 samples took place in the United States, Italy and Spain. T cells, B-cell-depleted T cells, or PBMCs supplied cDNA or gDNA.

This CDR3 comprises 16 residues. CDR1 and CDR2 (germline): LGHDT, YNNKEL (reference sequence). With V trimmed by 4 bases and J by 4 bases, 10 bases remained unmatched. In the original analysis: Amplification with reference gene primers provided the estimates of nucleated cell counts. Measured with immunoSEQ multiplex PCR; TCRdb has only the in-frame clones, and not every one. V and J calls and clone size come straight from that table; D and trimming were deduced from the DNA. The sample gives about 200,000 clones, roughly 80% of which show up once; about 14% is in the top ten. The chain links TRBV3-1 (or the pseudogene TRBV3-2) to TRBJ2-7; 10 bases are shared with TRBD2. This TCR derives from a man in his forties or fifties who had recovered from COVID-19. Sequenced material: peripheral blood. DNA of the CDR3: TGTGCCAGCAGCCCTCCCCCAGCGGGAGGGGGTTACGAGCAGTACTTC. This sequence encodes CASSPPPAGGGYEQYF.